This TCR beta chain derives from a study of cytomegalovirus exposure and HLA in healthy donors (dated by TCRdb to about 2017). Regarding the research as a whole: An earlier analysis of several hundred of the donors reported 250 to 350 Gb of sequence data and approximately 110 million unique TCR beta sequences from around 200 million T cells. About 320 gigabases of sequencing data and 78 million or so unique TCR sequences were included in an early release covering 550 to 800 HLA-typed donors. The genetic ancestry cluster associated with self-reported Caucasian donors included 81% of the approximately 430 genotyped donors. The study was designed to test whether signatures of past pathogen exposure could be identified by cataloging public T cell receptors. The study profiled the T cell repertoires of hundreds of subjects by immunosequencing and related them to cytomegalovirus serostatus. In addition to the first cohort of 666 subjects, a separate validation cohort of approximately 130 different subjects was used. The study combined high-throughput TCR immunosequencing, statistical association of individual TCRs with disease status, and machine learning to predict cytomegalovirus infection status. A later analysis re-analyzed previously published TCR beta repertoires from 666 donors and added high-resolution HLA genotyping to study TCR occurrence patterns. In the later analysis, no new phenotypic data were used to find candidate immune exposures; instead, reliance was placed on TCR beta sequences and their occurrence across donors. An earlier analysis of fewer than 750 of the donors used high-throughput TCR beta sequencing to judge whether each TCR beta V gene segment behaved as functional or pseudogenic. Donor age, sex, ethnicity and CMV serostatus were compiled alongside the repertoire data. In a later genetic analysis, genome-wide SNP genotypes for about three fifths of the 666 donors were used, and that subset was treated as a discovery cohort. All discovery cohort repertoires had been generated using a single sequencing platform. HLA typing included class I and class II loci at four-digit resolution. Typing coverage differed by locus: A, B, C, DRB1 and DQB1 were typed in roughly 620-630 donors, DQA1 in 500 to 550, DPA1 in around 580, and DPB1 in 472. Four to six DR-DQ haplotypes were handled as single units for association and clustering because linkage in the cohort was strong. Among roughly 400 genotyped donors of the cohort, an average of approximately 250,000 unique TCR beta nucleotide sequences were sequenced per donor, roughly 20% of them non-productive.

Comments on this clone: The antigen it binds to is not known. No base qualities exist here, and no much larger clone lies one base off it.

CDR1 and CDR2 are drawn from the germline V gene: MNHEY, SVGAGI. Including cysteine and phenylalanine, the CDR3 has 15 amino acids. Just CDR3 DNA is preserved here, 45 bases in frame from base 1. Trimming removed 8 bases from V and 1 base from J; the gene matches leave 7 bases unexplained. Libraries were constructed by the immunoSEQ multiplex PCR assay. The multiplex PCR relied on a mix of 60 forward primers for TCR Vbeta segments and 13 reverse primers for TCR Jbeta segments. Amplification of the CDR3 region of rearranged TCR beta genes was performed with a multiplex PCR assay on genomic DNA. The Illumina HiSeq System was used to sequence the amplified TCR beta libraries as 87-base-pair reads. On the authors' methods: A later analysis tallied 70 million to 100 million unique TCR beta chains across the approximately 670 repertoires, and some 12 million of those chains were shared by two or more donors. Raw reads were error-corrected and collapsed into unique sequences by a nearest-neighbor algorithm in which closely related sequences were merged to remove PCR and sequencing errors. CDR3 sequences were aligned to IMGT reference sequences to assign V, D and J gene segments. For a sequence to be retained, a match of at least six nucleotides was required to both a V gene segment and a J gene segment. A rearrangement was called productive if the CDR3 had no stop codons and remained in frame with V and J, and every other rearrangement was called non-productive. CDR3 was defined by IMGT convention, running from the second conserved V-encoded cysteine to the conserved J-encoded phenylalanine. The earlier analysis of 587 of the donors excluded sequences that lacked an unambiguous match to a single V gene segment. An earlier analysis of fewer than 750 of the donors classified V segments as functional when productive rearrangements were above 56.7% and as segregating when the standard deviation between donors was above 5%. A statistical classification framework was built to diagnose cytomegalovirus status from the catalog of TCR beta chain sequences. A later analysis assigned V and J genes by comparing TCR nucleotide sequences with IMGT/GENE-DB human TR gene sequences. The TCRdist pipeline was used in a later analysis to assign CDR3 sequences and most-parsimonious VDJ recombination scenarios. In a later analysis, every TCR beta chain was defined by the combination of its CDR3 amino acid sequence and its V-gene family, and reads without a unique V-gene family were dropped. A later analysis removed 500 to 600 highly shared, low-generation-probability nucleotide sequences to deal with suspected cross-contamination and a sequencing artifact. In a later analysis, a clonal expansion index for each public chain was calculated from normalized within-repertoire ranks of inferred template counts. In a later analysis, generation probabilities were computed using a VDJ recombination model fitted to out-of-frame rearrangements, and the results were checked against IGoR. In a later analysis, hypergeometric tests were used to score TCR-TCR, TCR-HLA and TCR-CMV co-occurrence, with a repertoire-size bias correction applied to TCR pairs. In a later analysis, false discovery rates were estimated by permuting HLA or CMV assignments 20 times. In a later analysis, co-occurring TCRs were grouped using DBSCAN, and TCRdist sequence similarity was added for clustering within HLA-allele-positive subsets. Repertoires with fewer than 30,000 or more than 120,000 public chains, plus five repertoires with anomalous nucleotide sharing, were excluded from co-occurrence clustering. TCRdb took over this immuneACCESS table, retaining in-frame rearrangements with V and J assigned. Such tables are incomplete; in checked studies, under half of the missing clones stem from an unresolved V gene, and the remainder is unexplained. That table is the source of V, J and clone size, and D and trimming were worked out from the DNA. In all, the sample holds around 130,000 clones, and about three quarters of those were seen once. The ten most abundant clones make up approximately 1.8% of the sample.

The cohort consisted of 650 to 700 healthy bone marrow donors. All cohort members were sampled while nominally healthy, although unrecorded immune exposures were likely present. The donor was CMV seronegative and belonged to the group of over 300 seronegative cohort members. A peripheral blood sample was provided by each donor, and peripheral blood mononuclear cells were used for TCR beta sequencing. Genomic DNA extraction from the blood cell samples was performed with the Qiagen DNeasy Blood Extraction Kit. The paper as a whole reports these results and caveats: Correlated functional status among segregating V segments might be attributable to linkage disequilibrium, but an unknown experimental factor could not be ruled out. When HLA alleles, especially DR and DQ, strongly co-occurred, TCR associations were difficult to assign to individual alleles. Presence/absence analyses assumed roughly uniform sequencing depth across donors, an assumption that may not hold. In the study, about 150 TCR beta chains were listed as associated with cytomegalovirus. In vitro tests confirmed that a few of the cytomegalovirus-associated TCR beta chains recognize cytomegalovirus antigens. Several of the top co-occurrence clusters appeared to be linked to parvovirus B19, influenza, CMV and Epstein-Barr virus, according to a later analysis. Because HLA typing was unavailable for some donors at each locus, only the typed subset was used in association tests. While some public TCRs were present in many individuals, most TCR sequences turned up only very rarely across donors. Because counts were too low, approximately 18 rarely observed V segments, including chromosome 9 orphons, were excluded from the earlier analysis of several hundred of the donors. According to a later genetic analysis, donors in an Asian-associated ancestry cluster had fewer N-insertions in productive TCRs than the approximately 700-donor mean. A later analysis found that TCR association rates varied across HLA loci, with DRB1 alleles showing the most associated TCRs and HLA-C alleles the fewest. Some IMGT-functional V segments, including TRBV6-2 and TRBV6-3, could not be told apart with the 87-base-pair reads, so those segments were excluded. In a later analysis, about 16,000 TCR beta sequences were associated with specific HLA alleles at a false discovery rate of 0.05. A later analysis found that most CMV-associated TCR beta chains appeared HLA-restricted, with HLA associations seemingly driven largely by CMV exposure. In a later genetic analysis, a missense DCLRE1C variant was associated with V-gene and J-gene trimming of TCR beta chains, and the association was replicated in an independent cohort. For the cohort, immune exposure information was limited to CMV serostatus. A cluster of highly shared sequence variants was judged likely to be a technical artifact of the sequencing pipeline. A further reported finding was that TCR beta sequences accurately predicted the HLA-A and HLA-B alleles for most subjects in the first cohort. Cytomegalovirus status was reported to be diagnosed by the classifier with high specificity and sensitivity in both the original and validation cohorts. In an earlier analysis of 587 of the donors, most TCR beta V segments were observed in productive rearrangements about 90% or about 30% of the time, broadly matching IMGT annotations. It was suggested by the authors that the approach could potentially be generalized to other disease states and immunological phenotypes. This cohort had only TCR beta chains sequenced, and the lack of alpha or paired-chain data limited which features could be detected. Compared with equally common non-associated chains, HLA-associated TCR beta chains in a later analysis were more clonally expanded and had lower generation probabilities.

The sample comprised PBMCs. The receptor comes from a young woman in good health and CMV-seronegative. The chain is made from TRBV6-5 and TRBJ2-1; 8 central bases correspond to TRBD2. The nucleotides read TGTGCCAGCCACAGCGGGAGTAAGTCCTACAATGAGCAGTTCTTC. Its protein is CASHSGSKSYNEQFF.